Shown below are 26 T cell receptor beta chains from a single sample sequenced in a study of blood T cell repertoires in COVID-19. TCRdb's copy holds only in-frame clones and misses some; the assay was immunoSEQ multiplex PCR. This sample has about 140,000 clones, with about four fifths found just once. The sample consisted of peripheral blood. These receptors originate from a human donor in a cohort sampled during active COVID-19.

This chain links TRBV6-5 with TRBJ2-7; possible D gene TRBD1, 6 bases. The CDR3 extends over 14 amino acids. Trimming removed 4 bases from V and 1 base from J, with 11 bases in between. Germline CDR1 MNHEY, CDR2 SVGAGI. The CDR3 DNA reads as TGTGCCAGCAGTTTCGTACAGGGATCCTACGAGCAGTACTTC. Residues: CASSFVQGSYEQYF.

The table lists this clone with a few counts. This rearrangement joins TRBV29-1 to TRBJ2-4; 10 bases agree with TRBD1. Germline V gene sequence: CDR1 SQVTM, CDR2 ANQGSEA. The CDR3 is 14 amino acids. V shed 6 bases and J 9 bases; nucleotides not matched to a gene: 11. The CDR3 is CSVTKDRGFGIQYF. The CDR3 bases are TGCAGCGTGACTAAGGACAGGGGGTTCGGCATTCAGTACTTC. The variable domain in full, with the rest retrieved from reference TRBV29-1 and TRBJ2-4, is SAVISQKPSRDICQRGTSLTIQCQVDSQVTMMFWYRQQPGQSLTLIATANQGSEATYESGFVIDKFPISRPNLTFSTLTVSNMSPEDSSIYLCSVTKDRGFGIQYFGAGTRLSVL.

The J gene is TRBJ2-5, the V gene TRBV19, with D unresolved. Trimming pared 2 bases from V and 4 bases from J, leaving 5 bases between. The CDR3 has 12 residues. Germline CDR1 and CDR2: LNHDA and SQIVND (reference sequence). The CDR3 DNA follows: TGTGCCAGTAGTATACTAGGAGAGACCCAGTACTTC. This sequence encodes CASSILGETQYF.

The CDR3 DNA sequence: TGTGCCTCCCCTGGGCAGGGGCGTGAAGCTTTCTTT. Protein: CASPGQGREAFF. The rearrangement joins TRBV30 to TRBJ1-1; D perhaps matches TRBD1 (6 bases). CDR3 length: 12 residues. The V end was cut by 7 bases, the J end by 7 bases, with 16 bases between. Germline-derived CDR1 and CDR2 are GTSNPN and SVGIG (reference sequence).

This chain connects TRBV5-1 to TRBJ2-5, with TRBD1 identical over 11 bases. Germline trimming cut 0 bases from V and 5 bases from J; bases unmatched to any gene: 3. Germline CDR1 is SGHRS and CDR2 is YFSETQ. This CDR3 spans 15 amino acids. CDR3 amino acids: CASSLGTGGGETQYF. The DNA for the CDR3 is TGCGCCAGCAGCTTGGGGACAGGGGGCGGTGAGACCCAGTACTTC.

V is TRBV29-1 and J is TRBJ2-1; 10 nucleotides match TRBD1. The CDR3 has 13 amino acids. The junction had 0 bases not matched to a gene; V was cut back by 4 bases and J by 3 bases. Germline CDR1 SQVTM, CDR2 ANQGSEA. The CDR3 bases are TGCAGCGTTGGGACAGGGGGCTACAATGAGCAGTTCTTC. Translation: CSVGTGGYNEQFF.

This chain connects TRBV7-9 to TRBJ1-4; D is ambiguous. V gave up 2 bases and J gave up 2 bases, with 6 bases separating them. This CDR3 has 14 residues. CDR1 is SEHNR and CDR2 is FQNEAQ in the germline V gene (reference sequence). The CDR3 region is CASSLSGTNEKLFF. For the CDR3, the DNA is TGTGCCAGCAGCTTAAGTGGCACTAATGAAAAACTGTTTTTT.

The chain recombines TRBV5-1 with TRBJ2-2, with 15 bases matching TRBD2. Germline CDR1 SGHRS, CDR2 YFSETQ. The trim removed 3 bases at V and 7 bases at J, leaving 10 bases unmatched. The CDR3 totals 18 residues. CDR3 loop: CASSSSPGTSGRLGELFF. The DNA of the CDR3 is TGCGCCAGCAGCTCCAGTCCCGGGACTAGCGGGAGGCTCGGGGAGCTGTTTTTT.

This chain's CDR3 is CASTEIRTSPQETQYF. In nucleotides, the CDR3 is TGCGCCAGCACCGAAATTAGGACTAGCCCCCAAGAGACCCAGTACTTC. The gene calls are TRBV10-1 and TRBJ2-5, with TRBD2 identical over 8 bases. This CDR3 has 16 residues. The ends lost 7 bases at V and 1 base at J; junction bases unmatched: 11. CDR1 and CDR2 (germline): WNHNN, SYGVQD (reference sequence).

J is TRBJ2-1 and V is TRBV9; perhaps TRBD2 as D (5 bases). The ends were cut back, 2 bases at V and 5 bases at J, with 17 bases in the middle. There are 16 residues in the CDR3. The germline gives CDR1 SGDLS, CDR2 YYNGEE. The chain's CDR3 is CASSVLYDIGDNEQFF. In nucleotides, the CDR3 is TGTGCCAGCAGCGTCCTGTACGACATCGGGGACAATGAGCAGTTCTTC.

The DNA of the CDR3 is TGTGCCAGCAGCCCTTCACACCAGCTCCACTTT. It yields the protein CASSPSHQLHF. The V and J genes are TRBV7-2 and TRBJ1-6; D is unclear. The germline V and J ends were trimmed by 5 bases and 16 bases, with 12 bases remaining between them. From germline, CDR1 is SGHTA and CDR2 FQGNSA. CDR3 length: 11 residues. Full variable domain (missing parts from reference TRBV7-2 and TRBJ1-6): GAGVSQSPSNKVTEKGKDVELRCDPISGHTALYWYRQSLGQGLEFLIYFQGNSAPDKSGLPSDRFSAERTGGSVSTLTIQRTQQEDSAVYLCASSPSHQLHFGNGTRLTVT.

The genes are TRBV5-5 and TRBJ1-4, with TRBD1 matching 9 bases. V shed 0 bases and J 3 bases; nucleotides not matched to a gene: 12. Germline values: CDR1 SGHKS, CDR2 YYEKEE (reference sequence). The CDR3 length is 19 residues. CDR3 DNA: TGTGCCAGCAGCTTGGGCCCACCACGACAGGGGGGTGCTAATGAAAAACTGTTTTTT. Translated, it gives CASSLGPPRQGGANEKLFF.

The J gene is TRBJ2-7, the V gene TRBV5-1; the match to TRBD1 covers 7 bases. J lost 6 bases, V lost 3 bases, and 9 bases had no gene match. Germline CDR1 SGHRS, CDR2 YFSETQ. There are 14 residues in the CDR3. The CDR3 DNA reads TGCGCCAGCAGCTCGGTACAGGGGTCGCGCGAGCAGTACTTC. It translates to CASSSVQGSREQYF.

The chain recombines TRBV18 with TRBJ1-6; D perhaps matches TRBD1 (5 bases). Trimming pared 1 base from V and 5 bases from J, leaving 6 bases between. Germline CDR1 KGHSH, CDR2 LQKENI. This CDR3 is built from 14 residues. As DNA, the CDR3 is TGTGCCAGCTCACCACAGGGGAATAATTCACCCCTCCACTTT. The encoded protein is CASSPQGNNSPLHF.

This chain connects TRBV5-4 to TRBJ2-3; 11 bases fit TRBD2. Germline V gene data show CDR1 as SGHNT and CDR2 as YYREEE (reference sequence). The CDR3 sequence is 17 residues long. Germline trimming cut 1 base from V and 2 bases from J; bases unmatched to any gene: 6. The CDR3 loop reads CASSLSQLAGATDTQYF. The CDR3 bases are TGTGCCAGCAGCTTGTCTCAACTAGCGGGGGCCACAGATACGCAGTATTTT.

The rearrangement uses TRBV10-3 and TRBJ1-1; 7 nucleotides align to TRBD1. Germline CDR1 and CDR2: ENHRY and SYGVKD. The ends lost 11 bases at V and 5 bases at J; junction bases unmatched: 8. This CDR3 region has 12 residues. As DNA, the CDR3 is TGTGCCGGAAGAACAGGGGAAACTGAAGCTTTCTTT. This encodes CAGRTGETEAFF.

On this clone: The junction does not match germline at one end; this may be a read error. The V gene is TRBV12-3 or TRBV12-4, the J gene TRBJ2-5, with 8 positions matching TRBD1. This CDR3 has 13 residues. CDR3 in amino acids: CASRLDRGETQYF. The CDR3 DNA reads TGTGCCAGCAGATTAGACAGGGGTGAGACCCAGTACTTC.

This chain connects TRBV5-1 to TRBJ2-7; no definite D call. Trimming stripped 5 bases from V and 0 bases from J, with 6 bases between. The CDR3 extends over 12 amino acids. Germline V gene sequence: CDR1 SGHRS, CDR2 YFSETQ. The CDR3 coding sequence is TGCGCCAGCAGGGGCAGCTCCTACGAGCAGTACTTC. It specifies CASRGSSYEQYF.

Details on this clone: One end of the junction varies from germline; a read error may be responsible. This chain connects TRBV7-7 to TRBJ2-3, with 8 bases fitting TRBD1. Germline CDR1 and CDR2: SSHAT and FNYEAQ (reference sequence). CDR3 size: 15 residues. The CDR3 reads CASSPRGRVTDTQYF. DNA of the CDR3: TGTGCTAGCAGCCCCAGGGGGCGCGTCACAGATACGCAGTATTTT.

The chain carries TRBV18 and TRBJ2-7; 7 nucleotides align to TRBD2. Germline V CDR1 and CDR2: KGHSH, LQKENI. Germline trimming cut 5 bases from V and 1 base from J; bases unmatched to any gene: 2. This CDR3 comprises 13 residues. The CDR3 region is CASSLAGSYEQYF. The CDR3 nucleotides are TGTGCCAGCTCATTAGCGGGTTCCTACGAGCAGTACTTC.

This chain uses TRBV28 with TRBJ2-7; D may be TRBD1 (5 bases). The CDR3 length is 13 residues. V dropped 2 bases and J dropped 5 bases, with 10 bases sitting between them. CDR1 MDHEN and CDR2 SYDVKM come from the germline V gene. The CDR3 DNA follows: TGTGCCAGCAGTTTACCCCCAGGGAACGAGCAGTACTTC. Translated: CASSLPPGNEQYF.

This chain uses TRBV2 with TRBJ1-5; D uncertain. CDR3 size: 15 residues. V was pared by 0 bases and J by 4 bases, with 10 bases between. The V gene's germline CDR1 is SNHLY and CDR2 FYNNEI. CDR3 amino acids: CASSEALLSNQPQHF. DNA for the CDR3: TGTGCCAGCAGTGAAGCGCTACTGAGTAATCAGCCCCAGCATTTT.

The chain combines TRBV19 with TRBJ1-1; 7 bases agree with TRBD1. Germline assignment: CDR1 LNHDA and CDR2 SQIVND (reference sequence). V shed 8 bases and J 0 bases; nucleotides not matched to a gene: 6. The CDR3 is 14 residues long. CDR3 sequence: CASSEGALNTEAFF. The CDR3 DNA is TGTGCCAGTTCCGAGGGGGCCCTGAACACTGAAGCTTTCTTT.

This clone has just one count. The CDR3 nucleotides are TGCGCCAGCTCCCCCCGGACAGGCCAACTCTACGAGCAGTACTTC. Translating it yields CASSPRTGQLYEQYF. The rearrangement links TRBV5-1 to TRBJ2-7, with 7 bases that match TRBD1. The CDR3 consists of 15 residues. Looked up from germline, CDR1 is SGHRS and CDR2 is YFSETQ. V was pared by 7 bases and J by 3 bases, with 13 bases of the junction left unmatched.

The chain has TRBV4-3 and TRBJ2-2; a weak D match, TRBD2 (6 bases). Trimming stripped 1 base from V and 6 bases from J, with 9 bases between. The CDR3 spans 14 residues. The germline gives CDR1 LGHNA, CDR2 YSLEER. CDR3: CASSQVVAAGELFF. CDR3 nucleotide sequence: TGCGCCAGCAGCCAAGTCGTAGCGGCCGGGGAGCTGTTTTTT.

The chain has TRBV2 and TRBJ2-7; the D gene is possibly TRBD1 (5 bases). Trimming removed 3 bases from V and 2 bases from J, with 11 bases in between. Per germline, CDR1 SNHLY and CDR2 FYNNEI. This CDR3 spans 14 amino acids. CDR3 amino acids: CASSDGRAPYEQYF. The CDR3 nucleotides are TGTGCCAGCAGTGACGGCAGGGCACCCTACGAGCAGTACTTC. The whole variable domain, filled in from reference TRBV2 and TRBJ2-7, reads EPEVTQTPSHQVTQMGQEVILRCVPISNHLYFYWYRQILGQKVEFLVSFYNNEISEKSEIFDDQFSVERPDGSNFTLKIRSTKLEDSAMYFCASSDGRAPYEQYFGPGTRLTVT.